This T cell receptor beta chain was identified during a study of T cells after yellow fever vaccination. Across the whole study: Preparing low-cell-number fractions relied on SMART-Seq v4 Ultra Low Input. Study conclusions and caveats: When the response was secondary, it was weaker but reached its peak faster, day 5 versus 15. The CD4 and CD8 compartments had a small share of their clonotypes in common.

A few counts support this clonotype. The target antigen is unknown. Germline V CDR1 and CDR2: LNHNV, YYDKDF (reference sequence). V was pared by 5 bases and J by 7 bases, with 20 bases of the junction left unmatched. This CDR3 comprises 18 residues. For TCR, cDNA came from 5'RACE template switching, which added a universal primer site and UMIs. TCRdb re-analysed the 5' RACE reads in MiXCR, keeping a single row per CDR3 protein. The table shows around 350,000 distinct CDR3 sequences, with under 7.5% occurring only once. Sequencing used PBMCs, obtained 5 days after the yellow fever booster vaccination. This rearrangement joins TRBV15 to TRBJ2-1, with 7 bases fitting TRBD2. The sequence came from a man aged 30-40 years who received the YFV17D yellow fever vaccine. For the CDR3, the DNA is TGTGCCACCAGCGAAGTTCCAGTGGAGAGCGGGGAGCGGAATGAGCAGTTCTTC. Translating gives CATSEVPVESGERNEQFF.